This is a list of T cell receptor beta chains from one sample in a study of cytomegalovirus exposure and HLA in healthy donors. Produced via immunoSEQ multiplex PCR; TCRdb's table is partial and in-frame only. The table records about 160,000 clones, just over 75% of them present only once. The material sequenced was PBMCs. Receptor source: a middle-aged man in good health and CMV-seronegative. CDR3s include the opening cysteine and the closing phenylalanine or tryptophan. Fields, in order: CDR3 DNA, CDR3 protein, J gene, clone size, V gene, D gene. The D gene is left open where the match is weak. Only some rows state a clone size, as once, few, many or a class for expanded clones.

TGTGCCAGCAGCATGAGGCGAGGCAATCAGCCCCAGCATTTT | CASSMRRGNQPQHF | TRBJ1-5 | NA | TRBV5-8 | NA
TGTGCCAGCAGTTGGAGTGGGAGTGCCCTCTACGAGCAGTACTTC | CASSWSGSALYEQYF | TRBJ2-7 | once | TRBV25-1 | NA
TGTGCCAGCAGTGAAGGCGCTAGCGGGGTGTACGAGCAGTACTTC | CASSEGASGVYEQYF | TRBJ2-7 | NA | TRBV6-1 | TRBD2
TGTGCCAGCACGGGACAGGGCAAAACTGAAGCTTTCTTT | CASTGQGKTEAFF | TRBJ1-1 | NA | TRBV6-5 | TRBD1
TGTGCCAGCAGCGTTTCGCGGATTGGCACAGATACGCAGTATTTT | CASSVSRIGTDTQYF | TRBJ2-3 | NA | TRBV9 | NA
TGTGCCAGCAGTTACTCTGGGGGCTACACTGAAGCTTTCTTT | CASSYSGGYTEAFF | TRBJ1-1 | NA | TRBV6-6 | NA
TGTGCCTCCGACAGGGGACGGGGCACTGAAGCTTTCTTT | CASDRGRGTEAFF | TRBJ1-1 | NA | TRBV19 | TRBD1
TGTGCCAGCAGCCCTGGACTAGCGGCCTCCTACGAGCAGTACTTC | CASSPGLAASYEQYF | TRBJ2-7 | NA | TRBV14 | TRBD2
TGTGCCAGCAGCTTGGCTAGCGGGAGGGCCCTTTGGACCGGGGAGCTGTTTTTT | CASSLASGRALWTGELFF | TRBJ2-2 | NA | TRBV5-8 | TRBD2
TGTGCCAGCACCATGGGGGGGGTTAAGACCCAGTACTTC | CASTMGGVKTQYF | TRBJ2-5 | NA | TRBV5-4 | TRBD2
TGTGCCTGGAGTTTCATCTCTGGGGCCAACGTCCTGACTTTC | CAWSFISGANVLTF | TRBJ2-6 | NA | TRBV30 | NA
TGTGCCAGCAGCCCGAGGACTAGCGGGGGGGACAATGAGCAGTTCTTC | CASSPRTSGGDNEQFF | TRBJ2-1 | few | TRBV11-2 | TRBD2
TGTGCCAGCAGCTTACGGCGGAGCACAGATACGCAGTATTTT | CASSLRRSTDTQYF | TRBJ2-3 | NA | TRBV7-2 | NA
TGTGCCAGCAGTTTATTCCCAGGGGTGAGTGAAGCTTTCTTT | CASSLFPGVSEAFF | TRBJ1-1 | NA | TRBV28 | NA
TGTGCCAGCCATAGCGGGATCTACAATGAGCAGTTCTTC | CASHSGIYNEQFF | TRBJ2-1 | NA | TRBV6-4 | TRBD2
TGTGCCAGCAGCTTACCGGACAGGGGCAGGATCGGGGACACTGAAGCTTTCTTT | CASSLPDRGRIGDTEAFF | TRBJ1-1 | NA | TRBV7-9 | TRBD1
TGTGCCAGCAGCGGAAGGACCGGACAGGGGGAAAAACTGTTTTTT | CASSGRTGQGEKLFF | TRBJ1-4 | NA | TRBV2 | TRBD1
TGTGCCAGCAGCCAAGAAGGAGGAGGGGTGGCCAAAAACAGTCAGTACTTC | CASSQEGGGVAKNSQYF | TRBJ2-4 | once | TRBV14 | NA
TGCGCCAGCAGCTTGGGACTAGCGGGAGTGCTGAACAATGAGCAGTTCTTC | CASSLGLAGVLNNEQFF | TRBJ2-1 | few | TRBV5-1 | TRBD2
TGCAGCGCGTACTCCGCAACTAATGAAAAACTGTTTTTT | CSAYSATNEKLFF | TRBJ1-4 | NA | TRBV29-1 | NA
TGTGCCAGCAGTGTCGAGAGGGACAATCAGCCCCAGCATTTT | CASSVERDNQPQHF | TRBJ1-5 | NA | TRBV6-1 | NA
TGTGCCAGCAGCCCCCTCGGGGTTCGAGGAGGTGAGCAGTTCTTC | CASSPLGVRGGEQFF | TRBJ2-1 | NA | TRBV7-9 | NA
TGTGCCAGCAGCCGGACAGGACTCTCTGGGGCCAACGTCCTGACTTTC | CASSRTGLSGANVLTF | TRBJ2-6 | NA | TRBV9 | TRBD1
TGTGCCAGCAGTTTGTTTCCGGGACAAAAGAACCCAGATACGCAGTATTTT | CASSLFPGQKNPDTQYF | TRBJ2-3 | NA | TRBV27 | NA
TGTGCCTGGAGAGGGGGTAATTCACCCCTCCACTTT | CAWRGGNSPLHF | TRBJ1-6 | NA | TRBV30 | NA